The 4 T cell receptor beta chains reported below all come from one sample, sequenced in a study of CD8+ T cells in alopecia areata. Described treatment: oral pan-JAK inhibitor, 5-10 mg twice daily. The sequencing template was cDNA reverse transcribed from extracted RNA. The method was immunoSEQ multiplex PCR; TCRdb's version includes in-frame clones alone and lacks a portion of them. The sample carries approximately 200,000 clones, about three fifths recorded once. Sequencing used CD4+ T cells sorted from blood, obtained at week 4, from a patient treated with tofacitinib. These TCRs come from a human donor with alopecia areata.

This clone has a handful of counts. The chain carries TRBV11-2 and TRBJ2-3; no clear D. The CDR3 contains 13 residues. Germline V lookup: CDR1 SGHAT, CDR2 FQNNGV. Trimming left V 4 bases short and J 6 bases short, with 11 bases between. The DNA for the CDR3 is TGTGCCAGCAGCTCAACCGTGGTCGATACGCAGTATTTT. Encoded protein: CASSSTVVDTQYF.

This clone came up a few times. The CDR3 DNA is TGTGCCATCATGGCGGGCGATACGCAGTATTTT. Protein: CAIMAGDTQYF. The V gene is TRBV10-3, the J gene TRBJ2-3, with a possible D match to TRBD2 (5 bases). Trimming cost V 7 bases and J 6 bases, with 8 bases left between them. The germline V gene encodes CDR1 ENHRY and CDR2 SYGVKD. This CDR3 has 11 amino acids.

The V call is TRBV6-6, the J call TRBJ2-3; D call uncertain. Per germline, CDR1 MNHNY and CDR2 SVGAGI (reference sequence). The CDR3 contains 13 residues. The V and J ends lost 7 bases and 7 bases respectively, with 15 bases between them. In DNA form, the CDR3 reads TGTGCCAGCACCCCCCAAGATTCGAATACGCAGTATTTT. Protein sequence: CASTPQDSNTQYF.

This clone was counted a few times. This chain links TRBV4-1 with TRBJ2-7; D is unclear. Between the trimmed V and J ends, which lost 0 bases and 3 bases, there was a span of 6 bases. The CDR3 spans 13 residues. Germline values: CDR1 MGHRA, CDR2 YSYEKL. The CDR3 region is CASSQDNGYEQYF. The CDR3 DNA follows: TGCGCCAGCAGCCAAGATAACGGCTACGAGCAGTACTTC.